This entry lists 23 T cell receptor beta chains sequenced from one sample in a study of blood T cell repertoires in COVID-19. Data came from immunoSEQ multiplex PCR; TCRdb stores just in-frame clones and leaves some out. This table has about 370,000 clones, roughly 90% appearing once. The sequenced sample was peripheral blood. The receptors were gathered from a woman aged 25 to 39 with COVID-19, enrolled during active disease.

This rearrangement joins TRBV5-1 to TRBJ1-2, with TRBD1 matching 7 bases. The germline V gene encodes CDR1 SGHRS and CDR2 YFSETQ. This CDR3 contains 15 residues. Losses at the gene ends were 0 bases for V and 0 bases for J; bases not matched to a gene: 2. CDR3 DNA sequence: TGCGCCAGCAGCTTGGGGGACAGCACTAACTATGGCTACACCTTC. Amino acids: CASSLGDSTNYGYTF.

V is TRBV28 and J is TRBJ2-4, with D unresolved. The V gene lost 2 bases and the J gene lost 9 bases, with 5 bases spanning the gap. CDR3 size: 11 residues. Germline lookup yields CDR1 MDHEN and CDR2 SYDVKM. The CDR3 loop reads CASSLRGIQYF. The CDR3 DNA sequence: TGTGCCAGCAGTTTAAGAGGCATTCAGTACTTC.

This chain links TRBV28 with TRBJ1-2, with unresolved D. Germline V gives CDR1 MDHEN, CDR2 SYDVKM. V was trimmed by 5 bases and J by 4 bases, leaving 14 bases between them. The CDR3 loop spans 14 amino acids. The CDR3 spells CASSGGSSSYGYTF. CDR3 in DNA: TGTGCCAGCAGTGGAGGGTCTTCGTCCTATGGCTACACCTTC.

The rearrangement links TRBV9 to TRBJ2-2; 8 nucleotides line up with TRBD2. V gave up 3 bases and J gave up 6 bases; unmatched junction bases: 1. There are 13 residues in the CDR3. In germline, CDR1 is SGDLS, CDR2 YYNGEE. CDR3 sequence reads: CASSGGGSGELFF. The CDR3 coding sequence is TGTGCCAGCAGCGGCGGGGGGTCCGGGGAGCTGTTTTTT.

The chain has TRBV6-2 or TRBV6-3 and TRBJ2-1; 8 bases agree with TRBD2. Per germline, CDR1 MNHEY and CDR2 SVGEGT. Trimming removed 5 bases from V and 4 bases from J; junction bases left unmatched: 4. The CDR3 consists of 14 residues. The CDR3 DNA reads as TGTGCCAGCAGTCCGGGGGGGATATACAATGAGCAGTTCTTC. Translation: CASSPGGIYNEQFF.

This chain connects TRBV4-1 to TRBJ2-2; 13 nucleotides agree with TRBD2. J was trimmed by 4 bases and V by 3 bases; bases with no gene match: 11. Germline-derived CDR1 and CDR2 are MGHRA and YSYEKL. The CDR3 spans 19 residues. The CDR3 DNA is TGCGCCAGCAGCCAGGTCGGACTAGCGGGGGCCGGCGGCACCGGGGAGCTGTTTTTT. It yields the protein CASSQVGLAGAGGTGELFF.

The V gene is TRBV4-2, the J gene TRBJ2-3; 11 positions agree with TRBD2. The germline V gene encodes CDR1 LGHNA and CDR2 YNFKEQ. This CDR3 has 17 amino acids. With V trimmed by 4 bases and J by 5 bases, 11 bases remained unmatched. CDR3 amino acids: CASSPNALAGGGDTQYF. The CDR3 DNA is TGTGCCAGCAGCCCGAATGCCCTAGCGGGGGGAGGAGATACGCAGTATTTT.

This sequence joins TRBV7-9 and TRBJ1-4; no clear D gene. The CDR3 has 15 amino acids. Trimming shortened V by 3 bases and J by 4 bases, and 12 bases separated the two germline ends. Germline loops: CDR1 SEHNR, CDR2 FQNEAQ (reference sequence). Here the CDR3 reads CASSLFMGVNEKLFF. The CDR3 DNA is TGTGCCAGCAGCTTGTTTATGGGCGTTAATGAAAAACTGTTTTTT.

The count of this clone is one. The CDR3 DNA reads TGTGCCAGTAGTACCCAGGGTCGAGAAAAACTGTTTTTT. It codes for CASSTQGREKLFF. The gene calls are TRBV19 and TRBJ1-4, with D possibly TRBD1 on 5 matching bases. The V and J ends lost 4 bases and 8 bases respectively, with 11 bases between them. The CDR3 covers 13 residues. The germline gives CDR1 LNHDA, CDR2 SQIVND (reference sequence).

In regard to this clone: Other DNA variants within this sample encode the same CDR3. V usage is TRBV4-3 and J usage is TRBJ1-3; no firm D call. Germline V lookup: CDR1 LGHNA, CDR2 YSLEER. Trimming stripped 0 bases from V and 3 bases from J, with 6 bases between. The CDR3 extends over 14 amino acids. The CDR3 DNA follows: TGCGCCAGCAGCCAAGAAGGCGGTGGAAACACCATATATTTT. Amino acid sequence: CASSQEGGGNTIYF.

V gene TRBV19 combines with J gene TRBJ1-2; 7 positions match TRBD1. This CDR3 contains 15 residues. In germline, CDR1 is LNHDA, CDR2 SQIVND (reference sequence). V gave up 5 bases and J gave up 3 bases; unmatched junction bases: 9. CDR3 in DNA: TGTGCCAGTAGTCTCCCCCTCCAGGGGGACTATGGCTACACCTTC. Translated: CASSLPLQGDYGYTF.

The genes are TRBV6-2 or TRBV6-3 and TRBJ1-6; TRBD1 matches at 8 bases. J was trimmed by 5 bases and V by 6 bases; bases with no gene match: 3. Germline loops: CDR1 MNHEY, CDR2 SVGEGT. The CDR3 runs to 14 residues. The CDR3 region has the DNA TGTGCCAGCAGCCGGGGACAGGATAATTCACCCCTCCACTTT. As protein: CASSRGQDNSPLHF.

This clone occurred a few times. The V call is TRBV2, the J call TRBJ2-2; 8 nucleotides align to TRBD1. The CDR3 is made up of 14 amino acids. Germline loops: CDR1 SNHLY, CDR2 FYNNEI. Trimming at V came to 5 bases and at J to 6 bases, leaving 5 bases not matched to a gene. The CDR3 loop reads CASSQTGGPGELFF. CDR3 nucleotides: TGTGCCAGCAGTCAAACAGGGGGTCCCGGGGAGCTGTTTTTT.

The chain has TRBV7-8 and TRBJ1-2, with D uncertain. V was cut by 1 base and J by 6 bases, with 21 bases left in between. The germline CDR1 and CDR2 sequences are SGHVS and FQNEAQ. The CDR3 covers 17 residues. The CDR3 loop reads CASSLVRGTLGGDGYTF. CDR3 DNA sequence: TGTGCCAGCAGCTTAGTCAGAGGTACCCTTGGTGGTGATGGCTACACCTTC.

The chain is built from TRBV11-2 and TRBJ1-6; D possibly corresponds to TRBD1 (6 bases). Per germline, CDR1 SGHAT and CDR2 FQNNGV. V was clipped by 5 bases and J by 7 bases, with 15 bases between them. CDR3 length: 15 amino acids. Here the CDR3 reads CASSPQGFQNSPLHF. CDR3 nucleotide sequence: TGTGCCAGCAGCCCACAGGGATTTCAAAATTCACCCCTCCACTTT.

CDR3 sequence: CASSIPPTGTGTGELFF. The CDR3, as DNA: TGTGCCAGTAGTATACCTCCGACAGGGACGGGCACCGGGGAGCTGTTTTTT. This sequence joins TRBV19 and TRBJ2-2; 7 bases map to TRBD1. V lost 2 bases and J lost 4; bases outside the gene matches: 10. The CDR3 is 17 residues long. Germline V gene sequence: CDR1 LNHDA, CDR2 SQIVND (reference sequence).

The V and J genes are TRBV2 and TRBJ2-3; weak D call: TRBD1 (6 bases). Germline V gene sequence: CDR1 SNHLY, CDR2 FYNNEI. The CDR3 is 17 residues long. Trimming took off 2 bases at V and 3 bases at J, with 18 bases between the two ends. CDR3 amino acids: CASSEYAGRGATDTQYF. CDR3 nucleotide sequence: TGTGCCAGCAGTGAATACGCGGGCAGGGGTGCGACAGATACGCAGTATTTT. The full variable domain, in which reference TRBV2 and TRBJ2-3 provide the parts outside the CDR3, is EPEVTQTPSHQVTQMGQEVILRCVPISNHLYFYWYRQILGQKVEFLVSFYNNEISEKSEIFDDQFSVERPDGSNFTLKIRSTKLEDSAMYFCASSEYAGRGATDTQYFGPGTRLTVL.

This chain connects TRBV11-3 to TRBJ1-2, with 7 bases lining up with TRBD1. CDR3 length: 19 residues. CDR1 and CDR2 from the germline V gene are SGHNT and YENEEA. After removal of 0 bases from V and 2 bases from J, the junction contained 15 bases not matched to a gene. The CDR3 DNA reads as TGTGCCAGCAGCTTAGATAAACTTGGGACAGAAAGTTTCAACTATGGCTACACCTTC. Translated: CASSLDKLGTESFNYGYTF.

This rearrangement joins TRBV28 to TRBJ2-2, with 8 nucleotides matching TRBD2. The germline V gene encodes CDR1 MDHEN and CDR2 SYDVKM. Trimming removed 4 bases from V and 7 bases from J; junction bases left unmatched: 8. This CDR3 comprises 15 residues. For the CDR3, the DNA is TGTGCCAGCAGTTCGTTCGGGGGGGTATTCGGGGAGCTGTTTTTT. Translating gives CASSSFGGVFGELFF.

The count of this clone is one. The V gene is TRBV28, the J gene TRBJ1-5; D is possibly TRBD1 (6 bases). CDR1 is MDHEN and CDR2 is SYDVKM in the germline V gene. The CDR3 spans 13 residues. The V end lost 2 bases, the J end lost 9 bases, and 11 bases lay between the germline ends. CDR3 protein: CASSLGRGGPQHF. The CDR3 bases are TGTGCCAGCAGTTTAGGGAGAGGGGGGCCCCAGCATTTT.

The V call is TRBV19, the J call TRBJ2-3; maybe TRBD1 (6 bases). V lost 6 bases, J lost 1 base, and 11 bases lay in between. The CDR3 is 14 residues long. Per the germline V gene, CDR1 is LNHDA and CDR2 is SQIVND (reference sequence). CDR3 nucleotide sequence: TGTGCCAGTAGCCCGAGACAGGGCACAGATACGCAGTATTTT. This translates into CASSPRQGTDTQYF.

The chain recombines TRBV19 with TRBJ2-1; 9 bases are a match to TRBD1. V trimming: 3 bases; J trimming: 10 bases; junction bases outside the gene matches: 7. Looked up from germline, CDR1 is LNHDA and CDR2 is SQIVND (reference sequence). The CDR3 loop spans 14 amino acids. The CDR3 DNA reads as TGTGCCAGTAGTATCCCGGGACAGGGAGTGGAGCAGTTCTTC. Encoded protein: CASSIPGQGVEQFF.

The J gene is TRBJ1-2, the V gene TRBV7-2; TRBD1 aligns across 10 bases. From germline, CDR1 is SGHTA and CDR2 FQGNSA. V trimming: 4 bases; J trimming: 4 bases; junction bases outside the gene matches: 6. The CDR3 runs to 15 residues. For the CDR3, the DNA is TGTGCCAGCAGCTCTGGGACAGGGGAAGGCTATGGCTACACCTTC. This sequence encodes CASSSGTGEGYGYTF.